These T cell receptor beta chains were read from a single sample in a study of blood T cell repertoires in COVID-19. The table came from immunoSEQ multiplex PCR; TCRdb's copy has only in-frame clones and leaves some out. Of about 410,000 clones listed, approximately 90% were seen once; the top ten hold 1.5% to 1.8%. The material sequenced was peripheral blood. All receptors derive from a woman between 40 and 50 years old with COVID-19, enrolled during active disease. The CDR3 runs from the conserved cysteine through the conserved F or W. D genes are given only for firm matches. Part of the rows lack a size; the others show once, few, many or a class for expanded clones.

j_gene	abundance	d_gene	v_gene	CDR3aa	CDR3nt
TRBJ1-1	NA	NA	TRBV5-1	CASSLWGQVNTEAFF	TGCGCCAGCAGCTTGTGGGGGCAGGTTAACACTGAAGCTTTCTTT
TRBJ2-2	NA	NA	TRBV28	CASSQGGRTGELFF	TGTGCCAGCAGCCAAGGAGGTCGCACCGGGGAGCTGTTTTTT
TRBJ2-5	NA	TRBD2	TRBV7-2	CASSLGQAGAIQETQYF	TGTGCCAGCAGCTTGGGTCAAGCGGGAGCTATCCAAGAGACCCAGTACTTC
TRBJ2-7	NA	TRBD2	TRBV28	CATSSGRTYEQYF	TGTGCGACTTCTAGCGGGCGAACCTACGAGCAGTACTTC
TRBJ1-2	NA	NA	TRBV6-1	CASSEVRYGYTF	TGTGCCAGCAGTGAAGTTCGGTATGGCTACACCTTC
TRBJ2-7	NA	NA	TRBV18	CASSLGDSRYEQYF	TGTGCCAGCTCGTTGGGGGACTCCCGATACGAGCAGTACTTC
TRBJ2-1	NA	TRBD2	TRBV5-4	CASSYRRLAGGYNEQFF	TGTGCCAGCAGCTACAGAAGGCTAGCGGGAGGCTACAATGAGCAGTTCTTC
TRBJ2-7	NA	TRBD1	TRBV6-1	CASSEKGRGFYEQYF	TGTGCCAGCAGTGAAAAGGGCAGGGGGTTTTACGAGCAGTACTTC
TRBJ2-1	NA	NA	TRBV7-9	CASSLEGRGYNEQFF	TGTGCCAGCAGCTTAGAGGGTCGGGGCTACAATGAGCAGTTCTTC
TRBJ1-5	NA	NA	TRBV4-2	CASSSGGGGQPQHF	TGTGCCAGCAGCAGTGGGGGAGGGGGACAGCCCCAGCATTTT
TRBJ1-1	once	TRBD1	TRBV14	CASSRRDRGPEAFF	TGTGCCAGCAGCCGACGGGACAGGGGACCTGAAGCTTTCTTT
TRBJ2-7	NA	TRBD1	TRBV3-1/TRBV3-2	CASSPRTGGTQYF	TGTGCCAGCAGCCCTCGGACAGGGGGCACGCAGTACTTC
TRBJ2-5	NA	NA	TRBV9	CASSRLGQGGFETQYF	TGTGCCAGCAGCCGACTCGGGCAGGGGGGATTTGAGACCCAGTACTTC
TRBJ2-7	NA	NA	TRBV30	CALSGLVSYEQYF	TGTGCCCTATCTGGTCTAGTCTCCTACGAGCAGTACTTC
TRBJ2-7	NA	NA	TRBV19	CASSYRDKTYEQYF	TGTGCCAGTAGTTACCGGGACAAGACTTACGAGCAGTACTTC
TRBJ2-7	NA	TRBD1	TRBV28	CASSNRRDRGLYEQYF	TGTGCCAGCAGCAACCGCCGGGACAGGGGGTTGTACGAGCAGTACTTC
TRBJ2-5	NA	NA	TRBV25-1	CASSEPGTSQETQYF	TGTGCCAGCAGTGAACCCGGGACATCCCAAGAGACCCAGTACTTC
TRBJ1-3	NA	NA	TRBV27	CASSALLGNTIYF	TGTGCCAGCAGCGCTCTATTGGGAAACACCATATATTTT
TRBJ2-5	NA	TRBD1	TRBV19	CASSPWTGAGQETQYF	TGTGCCAGTAGTCCCTGGACAGGGGCGGGGCAAGAGACCCAGTACTTC
TRBJ1-1	NA	NA	TRBV30	CAWITRDSAFF	TGTGCCTGGATAACCCGGGACTCAGCTTTCTTT
TRBJ2-5	NA	NA	TRBV19	CASSSSGFQETQYF	TGTGCCAGTAGTTCCTCAGGGTTTCAAGAGACCCAGTACTTC
TRBJ2-3	NA	TRBD2	TRBV6-5	CASSLASGGEQYF	TGTGCCAGCAGTTTGGCTAGCGGGGGGGAGCAGTATTTT
TRBJ1-3	few	NA	TRBV19	CASIRGRAYGNTIYF	TGTGCCAGTATCCGCGGCAGGGCGTATGGAAACACCATATATTTT
TRBJ1-1	NA	NA	TRBV11-1	CASSRRPGEAFF	TGTGCCAGCAGCCGACGACCGGGAGAAGCTTTCTTT
TRBJ2-3	NA	NA	TRBV5-1	CASSPGAGEDTQYF	TGCGCCAGCAGCCCTGGGGCAGGGGAAGATACGCAGTATTTT
TRBJ1-2	NA	NA	TRBV7-2	CASSFSSYGYTF	TGTGCCAGCAGCTTCTCCAGTTATGGCTACACCTTC
TRBJ1-1	NA	NA	TRBV5-1	CASSSQGTEAFF	TGCGCCAGCAGCTCCCAGGGTACTGAAGCTTTCTTT
TRBJ1-3	NA	NA	TRBV29-1	CSVEPHQGTIYF	TGCAGCGTTGAACCCCACCAGGGCACCATATATTTT
TRBJ1-6	NA	TRBD1	TRBV4-3	CASSHSPGGINNSPLHF	TGCGCCAGCAGCCATTCCCCAGGGGGTATTAATAATTCACCCCTCCACTTT
TRBJ1-2	NA	NA	TRBV3-1/TRBV3-2	CASSHKGHYGYTF	TGTGCCAGCAGCCACAAGGGGCACTATGGCTACACCTTC
TRBJ2-3	NA	TRBD2	TRBV9	CASSLSGTSTDTQYF	TGTGCCAGCAGCTTGAGCGGGACTAGCACAGATACGCAGTATTTT
TRBJ1-1	NA	TRBD1	TRBV6-6	CASSYRTGSDEAFF	TGTGCCAGCAGTTACCGGACAGGCTCAGATGAAGCTTTCTTT
TRBJ1-4	NA	TRBD1	TRBV19	CASSTATGGNEKLFF	TGTGCCAGTAGTACGGCGACAGGGGGCAATGAAAAACTGTTTTTT
TRBJ2-3	NA	TRBD2	TRBV7-3	CASSVSGGSTDTQYF	TGTGCCAGCAGCGTAAGCGGGGGCAGCACAGATACGCAGTATTTT
TRBJ1-2	few	TRBD1	TRBV5-1	CASSSTGNYGYTF	TGCGCCAGCAGCTCGACAGGGAACTATGGCTACACCTTC
TRBJ2-4	NA	NA	TRBV13	CASSLLRQNLNIQYF	TGTGCCAGCAGCTTATTGAGGCAGAACCTCAACATTCAGTACTTC
TRBJ1-1	NA	NA	TRBV28	CASSLNLREAFF	TGTGCCAGCAGTTTGAATCTGAGGGAAGCTTTCTTT
TRBJ1-1	NA	TRBD1	TRBV7-8	CASSSDRGHTEAFF	TGTGCCAGCAGCTCGGACAGGGGGCACACTGAAGCTTTCTTT
TRBJ1-2	NA	NA	TRBV28	CASSFGTIYGYTF	TGTGCCAGCAGTTTCGGCACTATCTATGGCTACACCTTC
TRBJ1-5	few	NA	TRBV12-3/TRBV12-4	CASSFGQPQHF	TGTGCCAGCAGTTTCGGTCAGCCCCAGCATTTT
TRBJ1-1	NA	TRBD1	TRBV4-1	CASSPGQLNTEAFF	TGCGCCAGCAGCCCGGGACAGTTGAACACTGAAGCTTTCTTT
TRBJ2-3	NA	NA	TRBV5-4	CASTLMGGDTQYF	TGTGCCAGCACCTTGATGGGGGGAGATACGCAGTATTTT
TRBJ2-5	NA	NA	TRBV19	CASSVIATGPETQYF	TGTGCCAGTAGTGTGATCGCGACAGGCCCAGAGACCCAGTACTTC
TRBJ1-1	NA	NA	TRBV7-3	CASSFSRNTEAFF	TGTGCCAGCAGCTTCTCCAGGAACACTGAAGCTTTCTTT
TRBJ1-1	NA	NA	TRBV14	CASSQALFTEAFF	TGTGCCAGCAGCCAAGCCCTCTTTACTGAAGCTTTCTTT
TRBJ1-1	NA	NA	TRBV27	CASSSRPSGSQNTEAFF	TGTGCCAGCAGTTCGAGACCTTCAGGCTCCCAGAACACTGAAGCTTTCTTT
TRBJ1-3	once	NA	TRBV6-6	CASSYEGASGNTIYF	TGTGCCAGCAGTTACGAAGGGGCTTCCGGAAACACCATATATTTT
TRBJ1-2	NA	TRBD1	TRBV18	CASSPGAGGSYGYTF	TGTGCCAGCTCACCTGGGGCAGGGGGCTCGTATGGCTACACCTTC
TRBJ1-1	NA	NA	TRBV27	CASSFSQGSTEAFF	TGTGCCAGCAGTTTCTCACAGGGTAGCACTGAAGCTTTCTTT
TRBJ2-4	NA	TRBD2	TRBV19	CASLAGDKNIQYF	TGTGCCAGCCTGGCGGGGGACAAAAACATTCAGTACTTC
TRBJ1-1	NA	NA	TRBV18	CASSPPERTEAFF	TGTGCCAGCTCACCACCGGAGCGGACTGAAGCTTTCTTT
TRBJ2-5	NA	TRBD1	TRBV12-3/TRBV12-4	CASKGDREETQYF	TGTGCCAGCAAAGGGGACAGAGAAGAGACCCAGTACTTC
TRBJ2-7	NA	TRBD1	TRBV5-1	CASSTEGTGVEQYF	TGCGCCAGCAGCACGGAGGGGACAGGGGTCGAGCAGTACTTC
TRBJ2-1	NA	NA	TRBV27	CASSLLGRSLDEQFF	TGTGCCAGCAGTTTATTGGGCAGGTCCTTGGATGAGCAGTTCTTC